This T cell receptor (beta chain) appears in the sequencing data of a study of CD8+CD57+ T cells in acquired aplastic anemia. Whole-study context: Across the sorted CD4+ and CD8+ cells, DNA amounts averaged 3.2 ug.

This CDR3 spans 15 amino acids. V dropped 3 bases and J dropped 7 bases, with 18 bases sitting between them. Germline-derived CDR1 and CDR2 are LNHNV and YYDKDF (reference sequence). On this clonotype itself: Its antigen is undetermined.

The TCR beta profiling, which covered VDJ combination and CDR3 sequence, was carried out using genomic DNA as the template. Each CDR3 protein is one row after TCRdb ran MiXCR on the reads. In the table there are approximately 250,000 distinct CDR3 sequences, less than 85% of which are singletons. By flow cytometry, patients selected for sequencing had shown an expansion of CD8+CD57+ cells. Every patient had severe acquired aplastic anemia. Patients had received no therapy at the time of blood sampling. Study results and caveats: Patients shared around 31 CD8+ CDR3 sequences with controls.

Sequencing used sorted CD4+, CD8+, or CD8+CD57+ T cells (not recorded which) from PBMCs. The receptor was derived from a human donor with aplastic anemia. This rearrangement joins TRBV15 to TRBJ1-2; tentatively, D is TRBD1 (5 bases). The CDR3 spells CATSRGPGGDGGYTF. The CDR3 DNA sequence: TGTGCCACCAGCAGGGGGCCTGGAGGGGATGGTGGCTACACCTTC. Filled out from reference TRBV15 and TRBJ1-2, the complete variable domain reads DAMVIQNPRYQVTQFGKPVTLSCSQTLNHNVMYWYQQKSSQAPKLLFHYYDKDFNNEADTPDNFQSRRPNTSFCFLDIRSPGLGDTAMYLCATSRGPGGDGGYTFGSGTRLTVV.